This TCR beta chain was identified in a study of blood T cell repertoires in COVID-19 (dated by TCRdb to 2020 to 2021). Background for the entire study: The collaborator samples originated in the United States, Italy and Spain and spanned the acute and convalescent phases of COVID-19. Samples were obtained from the ongoing ImmuneRACE study (first 160 participants) and from about 1,300 subjects provided by 6 global collaborators. The dataset comprised deeply sampled blood TCRbeta repertoires from subjects exposed to, actively infected with, or recovered from COVID-19. The prospective study material was composed of cDNA or gDNA derived from T cells, B-cell-depleted T cells, or PBMCs. The repertoires were released in a freely available public database intended as a resource for research on the immune response to SARS-CoV-2. The sample metadata nearly always contained a de-identified subject ID, COVID-19 status, age in years and sex. Where available, HLA class I and class II types were obtained from metadata supplied by the sample provider rather than from assay-based typing.

Participants in the prospective study were enrolled through a virtual design, were aged about 18 to 100 years, and lived in approximately 24 United States geographic areas. To assign participants to cohorts, the prospective study relied on clinical history that participants themselves reported in a screening survey and a study questionnaire. Recovered participants in ImmuneRACE Cohort 3 were defined as having two consecutive negative NP/OP PCR tests, clearance from a healthcare professional, or resolution of symptoms. In the prospective study, mobile phlebotomists collected whole blood, serum and a nasopharyngeal or oropharyngeal swab from each participant. Over a roughly 2-month period, participants in the prospective study had the option of providing additional blood draws and questionnaires. Before DNA extraction, blood samples from the prospective study were shipped at room temperature or frozen.

A word on this clone: There is no known antigen for this receptor. The sample holds no much larger clone one base away, and base qualities are not on file.

What the authors observed across the whole study: The quantity of clinical and demographic metadata differed by source and by participant and was supplied without curation.

Trimming leaves V shorter by 5 bases and J shorter by 4 bases, with the junction holding 2 bases beyond the gene matches. CDR1 and CDR2 are read off the germline V gene (reference sequence) as LGHDT and YNNKEL. Including cysteine and phenylalanine, the CDR3 has 15 amino acids. The entry retains the CDR3 DNA only, 45 bases that are in frame from base 1. The immunoSEQ Assay, a bias-controlled multiplex PCR, was used to amplify TCRbeta CDR3 regions from genomic DNA. Turning to the authors' computational methods: The number of nucleated cells in each sample was estimated from the amplification of reference gene primers within the assay. To quantify the absolute abundance of each unique TCRbeta CDR3 rearrangement, sequence reads were collapsed and filtered. For each sample, productive Simpson clonality was calculated as the square root of Simpson's diversity index over productive rearrangements. Here the immuneACCESS table is served through TCRdb, limited to in-frame sequences with V and J called. Missing clones are a known gap in these copies; in checked studies unresolved V genes cover under half, and the rest lacks a known reason. The V and J calls and clone size come from that table; D and trimming were worked out from the DNA. The sample table shows 390,000 or so clones, and 75% to 90% are seen once. The leading ten clones occupy 0.9% to 1.1% of the sample.

The specimen was PBMCs or T cells enriched from blood (not recorded which). The TCR was taken from a man between 18 and 35 years old who had recovered from COVID-19. This chain is built from TRBV3-1 (or the pseudogene TRBV3-2) and TRBJ2-2, with 12 bases matching TRBD2. The nucleotide sequence is given as TGTGCCAGCAGCTGGACTAGCGGGACCACCGGGGAGCTGTTTTTT. Its translation is CASSWTSGTTGELFF.